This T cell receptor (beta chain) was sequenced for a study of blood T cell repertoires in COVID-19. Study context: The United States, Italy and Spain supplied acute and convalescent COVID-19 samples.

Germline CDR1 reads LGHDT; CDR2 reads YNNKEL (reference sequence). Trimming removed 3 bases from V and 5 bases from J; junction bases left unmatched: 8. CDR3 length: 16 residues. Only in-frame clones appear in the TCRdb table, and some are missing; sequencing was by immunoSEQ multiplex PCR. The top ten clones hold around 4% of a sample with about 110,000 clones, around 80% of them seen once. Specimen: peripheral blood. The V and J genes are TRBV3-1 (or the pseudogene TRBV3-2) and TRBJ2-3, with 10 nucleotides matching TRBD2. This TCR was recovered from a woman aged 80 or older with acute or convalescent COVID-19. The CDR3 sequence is CASSHSLAGGRDTQYF. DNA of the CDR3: TGTGCCAGCAGCCATTCCTTAGCGGGAGGACGAGATACGCAGTATTTT.